Listed here are 16 T cell receptor beta chains from one sample, sequenced in a study of cytomegalovirus exposure and HLA in healthy donors. The PCR had 60 Vbeta and 13 Jbeta primers. Only in-frame clones appear in the TCRdb table, and some are missing; sequencing was by immunoSEQ multiplex PCR. The repertoire table contains 65,000 to 90,000 clones. The source material was PBMCs. The receptors originated from a female donor in good health and CMV-seropositive.

V gene TRBV28 combines with J gene TRBJ2-7, with a possible D match to TRBD1 (7 bases). Germline V gives CDR1 MDHEN, CDR2 SYDVKM. This CDR3 is 12 amino acids long. The V and J ends lost 6 bases and 4 bases respectively, with 10 bases between them. DNA of the CDR3: TGTGCCAGCAGCCAGGGGGGATACGAGCAGTACTTC. Residues: CASSQGGYEQYF.

The chain couples TRBV28 to TRBJ2-7; TRBD1 matches 11 bases. The CDR3 sequence is 15 residues long. Losses at the gene ends were 3 bases for V and 3 bases for J; bases not matched to a gene: 4. The germline V gene encodes CDR1 MDHEN and CDR2 SYDVKM. The CDR3 here is CASSLVGQGVYEQYF. CDR3 bases: TGTGCCAGCAGTTTGGTGGGACAGGGGGTCTACGAGCAGTACTTC.

The chain joins TRBV14 to TRBJ1-1; no clear D gene. In germline, CDR1 is SGHDN, CDR2 FVKESK. V was trimmed by 3 bases and J by 10 bases, leaving 9 bases between them. This CDR3 spans 11 amino acids. The CDR3 nucleotides read TGTGCCAGCAGCCAGTCGACGGGAGCTTTCTTT. Amino acids: CASSQSTGAFF.

V gene TRBV4-3 combines with J gene TRBJ1-6, with D possibly being TRBD1 (5 bases). The V end was cut by 5 bases, the J end by 5 bases, with 16 bases between. This CDR3 is 16 amino acids long. Germline values: CDR1 LGHNA, CDR2 YSLEER. The CDR3 protein is CASSAGTEGNNSPLHF. CDR3 bases: TGCGCCAGCAGCGCAGGGACGGAGGGGAATAATTCACCCCTCCACTTT.

This chain connects TRBV28 to TRBJ1-5; no clear D. Germline loops: CDR1 MDHEN, CDR2 SYDVKM. V lost 5 bases, J lost 6 bases, and 2 bases lay in between. This CDR3 spans 10 amino acids. In nucleotides, the CDR3 is TGTGCCAGCAGTCGTCAGCCCCAGCATTTT. This sequence encodes CASSRQPQHF.

V gene TRBV5-1 combines with J gene TRBJ2-7; 8 nucleotides agree with TRBD2. Germline V gene lookup returns CDR1 SGHRS and CDR2 YFSETQ. CDR3 length: 14 amino acids. V shed 2 bases and J 2 bases; nucleotides not matched to a gene: 3. The CDR3 sequence is CASSFAGGPYEQYF. The DNA of the CDR3 is TGCGCCAGCAGCTTCGCGGGAGGTCCCTACGAGCAGTACTTC.

The chain recombines TRBV5-1 with TRBJ2-1, with D maybe TRBD1 (5 bases). Germline loops: CDR1 SGHRS, CDR2 YFSETQ. The CDR3 is 16 amino acids. V was pared by 0 bases and J by 0 bases, with 10 bases between. The CDR3: CASSLVGHSSYNEQFF. The CDR3 nucleotides are TGCGCCAGCAGCTTGGTAGGACATAGCTCCTACAATGAGCAGTTCTTC.

The chain uses TRBV7-2 and TRBJ1-5, with 8 bases that match TRBD1. The V segment lost 0 bases and the J segment 5 bases; nucleotides outside the gene matches: 9. The V gene's germline CDR1 is SGHTA and CDR2 FQGNSA. The CDR3 is 17 residues long. The CDR3 nucleotides are TGTGCCAGCAGCTTAGCGGAGACAGGGGAATCCCATCAGCCCCAGCATTTT. Translated, it gives CASSLAETGESHQPQHF. The entire variable domain, with the rest obtained from reference TRBV7-2 and TRBJ1-5, is as follows: GAGVSQSPSNKVTEKGKDVELRCDPISGHTALYWYRQSLGQGLEFLIYFQGNSAPDKSGLPSDRFSAERTGGSVSTLTIQRTQQEDSAVYLCASSLAETGESHQPQHFGDGTRLSIL.

V gene TRBV30 combines with J gene TRBJ2-7; 9 bases match TRBD1. The junction had 6 bases not matched to a gene; V was cut back by 1 base and J by 5 bases. Germline CDR1 is GTSNPN and CDR2 is SVGIG (reference sequence). The CDR3 extends over 14 amino acids. The CDR3: CAWSGPRDRDEQYF. CDR3 DNA sequence: TGTGCCTGGAGTGGACCCCGGGACAGGGACGAGCAGTACTTC. Full variable domain (remainder filled in from reference TRBV30 and TRBJ2-7): SQTIHQWPATLVQPVGSPLSLECTVEGTSNPNLYWYRQAAGRGLQLLFYSVGIGQISSEVPQNLSASRPQDRQFILSSKKLLLSDSGFYLCAWSGPRDRDEQYFGPGTRLTVT.

The CDR3 is CAIRETGGGETQYF. In DNA, the CDR3 is TGTGCCATCAGGGAGACAGGGGGTGGAGAGACCCAGTACTTC. V and J are TRBV10-3 and TRBJ2-5; 9 nucleotides agree with TRBD1. The CDR3 is made up of 14 amino acids. The germline V gene encodes CDR1 ENHRY and CDR2 SYGVKD. The ends lost 6 bases at V and 4 bases at J; junction bases unmatched: 6.

This chain connects TRBV7-9 to TRBJ1-2; 8 bases map to TRBD1. This CDR3 spans 14 amino acids. Trimming at V came to 3 bases and at J to 9 bases, leaving 9 bases not matched to a gene. Germline values: CDR1 SEHNR, CDR2 FQNEAQ (reference sequence). CDR3 nucleotides: TGTGCCAGCAGCTTCCCGGACAGGGTGCAAAGCTACACCTTC. It translates to CASSFPDRVQSYTF.

V usage is TRBV5-1 and J usage is TRBJ1-1; 8 nucleotides align to TRBD1. V lost 2 bases and J lost 4; bases outside the gene matches: 7. CDR3 length: 15 residues. Germline CDR1 reads SGHRS; CDR2 reads YFSETQ. The CDR3 loop is CASSLPGGASTEAFF. CDR3 nucleotides: TGCGCCAGCAGCTTACCAGGGGGCGCGTCCACTGAAGCTTTCTTT. Variable domain in full (rest from reference TRBV5-1 and TRBJ1-1): KAGVTQTPRYLIKTRGQQVTLSCSPISGHRSVSWYQQTPGQGLQFLFEYFSETQRNKGNFPGRFSGRQFSNSRSEMNVSTLELGDSALYLCASSLPGGASTEAFFGQGTRLTVV.

The V and J genes are TRBV6-5 and TRBJ1-2; 12 positions match TRBD1. In germline, CDR1 is MNHEY, CDR2 SVGAGI. This CDR3 is built from 15 residues. V was pared by 6 bases and J by 4 bases, with 6 bases of the junction left unmatched. This CDR3 is CASSLRGQGAYGYTF. The CDR3 DNA follows: TGTGCCAGCAGCCTCCGGGGACAGGGGGCCTATGGCTACACCTTC.

The V gene is TRBV2, the J gene TRBJ2-5; 9 positions agree with TRBD2. The germline gives CDR1 SNHLY, CDR2 FYNNEI. With V trimmed by 4 bases and J by 5 bases, 8 bases remained unmatched. The CDR3 is made up of 15 amino acids. The chain's CDR3 is CASSVGRGGQETQYF. The CDR3 nucleotides are TGTGCCAGCAGTGTGGGGCGGGGGGGCCAGGAGACCCAGTACTTC.

The V and J genes are TRBV6-1 and TRBJ2-7; 9 positions agree with TRBD2. This CDR3 comprises 14 residues. Looked up from germline, CDR1 is MNHNS and CDR2 is SASEGT. Germline trimming cut 1 base from V and 9 bases from J; bases unmatched to any gene: 7. CDR3 amino acids: CASSEGLAGIRQYF. Here the CDR3 DNA reads TGTGCCAGCAGTGAAGGCCTAGCGGGGATAAGGCAGTACTTC.

The J gene is TRBJ1-2, the V gene TRBV5-4; D gene ambiguous. CDR3 size: 13 residues. V was pared by 4 bases and J by 6 bases, with 13 bases between. CDR1 is SGHNT, CDR2 YYREEE, per germline (reference sequence). CDR3 protein: CASSPTERDGYTF. The DNA of the CDR3 is TGTGCCAGCAGCCCCACCGAACGGGATGGCTACACCTTC. The full variable domain, its missing parts supplied by reference TRBV5-4 and TRBJ1-2, is ETGVTQSPTHLIKTRGQQVTLRCSSQSGHNTVSWYQQALGQGPQFIFQYYREEENGRGNFPPRFSGLQFPNYSSELNVNALELDDSALYLCASSPTERDGYTFGSGTRLTVV.